This TCR beta chain was found in a study of CD8 T cells in Susac syndrome. When the RNA was reverse transcribed, random hexamers were used with an input of roughly 0.45 to 1 ug. TCRdb reprocessed the immunoSEQ multiplex PCR reads via MiXCR and lists one record per CDR3 protein. The data contain fewer than 150,000 distinct CDR3 sequences, more than 90% of them singletons. Sequencing was done on a sample of CD4+ T cells from PBMCs. This sequence was found in a human donor in good health.

CDR3 protein: CATSDPGTRETQYF. The CDR3 DNA sequence: TGTGCCACCAGTGATCCCGGGACCCGAGAGACCCAGTACTTC. V gene TRBV24-1 combines with J gene TRBJ2-5; D may match TRBD1 or TRBD2 (5 bases each). The CDR3 has 14 amino acids. Germline CDR1 reads KGHDR; CDR2 reads SFDVKD. Trimming stripped 3 bases from V and 4 bases from J, with 11 bases between.